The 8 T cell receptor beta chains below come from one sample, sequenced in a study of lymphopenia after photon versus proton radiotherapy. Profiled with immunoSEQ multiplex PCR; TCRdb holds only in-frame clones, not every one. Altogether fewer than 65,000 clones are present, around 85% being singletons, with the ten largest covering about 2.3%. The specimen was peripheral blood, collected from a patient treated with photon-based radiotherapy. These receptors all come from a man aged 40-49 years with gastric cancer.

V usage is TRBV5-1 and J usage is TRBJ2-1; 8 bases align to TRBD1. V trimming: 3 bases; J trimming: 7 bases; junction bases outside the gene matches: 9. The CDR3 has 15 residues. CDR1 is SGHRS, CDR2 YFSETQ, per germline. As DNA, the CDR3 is TGCGCCAGCAGCTCTACAGGGGGTTCCCTTAATGAGCAGTTCTTC. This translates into CASSSTGGSLNEQFF.

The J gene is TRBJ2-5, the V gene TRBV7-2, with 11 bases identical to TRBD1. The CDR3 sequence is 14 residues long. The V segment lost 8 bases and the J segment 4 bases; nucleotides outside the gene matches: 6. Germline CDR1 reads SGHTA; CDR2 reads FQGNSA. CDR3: CASQGGQGGETQYF. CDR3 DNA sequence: TGTGCCAGCCAAGGGGGACAGGGGGGAGAGACCCAGTACTTC.

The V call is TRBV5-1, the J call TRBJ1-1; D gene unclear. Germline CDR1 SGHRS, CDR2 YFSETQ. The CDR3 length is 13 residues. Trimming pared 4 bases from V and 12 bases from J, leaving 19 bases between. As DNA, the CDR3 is TGCGCCAGCAGCCCTTCCCGGGTCCCTGGAACTTTCTTT. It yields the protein CASSPSRVPGTFF.

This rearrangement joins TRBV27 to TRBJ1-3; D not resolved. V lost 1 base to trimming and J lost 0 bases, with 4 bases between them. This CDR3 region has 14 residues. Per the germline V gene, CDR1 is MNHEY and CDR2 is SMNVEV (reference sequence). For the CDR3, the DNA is TGTGCCAGCAGTTTATTGGGCTCTGGAAACACCATATATTTT. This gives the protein CASSLLGSGNTIYF.

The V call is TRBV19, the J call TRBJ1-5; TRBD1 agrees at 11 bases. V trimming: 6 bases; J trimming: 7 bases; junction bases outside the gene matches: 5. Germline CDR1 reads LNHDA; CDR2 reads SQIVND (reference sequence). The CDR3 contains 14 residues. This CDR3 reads CASSGTGGNQPQHF. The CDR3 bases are TGTGCCAGTAGCGGGACAGGGGGTAACCAGCCCCAGCATTTT. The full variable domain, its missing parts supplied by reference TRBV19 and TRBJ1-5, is DGGITQSPKYLFRKEGQNVTLSCEQNLNHDAMYWYRQDPGQGLRLIYYSQIVNDFQKGDIAEGYSVSREKKESFPLTVTSAQKNPTAFYLCASSGTGGNQPQHFGDGTRLSIL.

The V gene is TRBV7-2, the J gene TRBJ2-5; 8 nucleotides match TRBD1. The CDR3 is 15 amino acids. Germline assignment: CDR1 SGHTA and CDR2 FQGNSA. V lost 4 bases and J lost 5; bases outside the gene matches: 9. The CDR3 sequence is CASSYGTGEGETQYF. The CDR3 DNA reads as TGTGCCAGCAGCTACGGGACAGGCGAGGGGGAGACCCAGTACTTC.

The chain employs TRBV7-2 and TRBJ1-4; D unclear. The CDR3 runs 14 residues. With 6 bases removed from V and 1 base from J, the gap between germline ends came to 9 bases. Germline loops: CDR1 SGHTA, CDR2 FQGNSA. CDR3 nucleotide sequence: TGTGCCAGCAGGCAAGAGTTAACTAATGAAAAACTGTTTTTT. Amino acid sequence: CASRQELTNEKLFF. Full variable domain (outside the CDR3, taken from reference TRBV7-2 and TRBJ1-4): GAGVSQSPSNKVTEKGKDVELRCDPISGHTALYWYRQSLGQGLEFLIYFQGNSAPDKSGLPSDRFSAERTGGSVSTLTIQRTQQEDSAVYLCASRQELTNEKLFFGSGTQLSVL.

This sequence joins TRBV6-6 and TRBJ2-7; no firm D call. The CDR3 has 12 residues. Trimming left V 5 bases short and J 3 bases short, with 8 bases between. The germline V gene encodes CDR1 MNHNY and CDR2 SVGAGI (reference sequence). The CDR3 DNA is TGTGCCAGCAGTCCTCAGGTCTACGAGCAGTACTTC. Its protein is CASSPQVYEQYF.